The clone carrying this T cell receptor (beta chain) was detected only a few times. Antigen specificity is unknown. This sample stems from a study of tumor and adjacent non-tumor tissue in lung cancer. General study results and limits: TCR diversity was significantly greater in tumor than normal lung tissue.

This sample's RNA came from whole unsorted tissue. This non-tumor lung sample came from over 3 cm beyond the tumor edge. Chemotherapy-naive patients with new lung cancer underwent thoracic surgery in China, August–November 2014. Germline V gives CDR1 SGHNT, CDR2 YENEEA. This CDR3 has 13 residues. TCRbeta libraries were built with three rounds of nested PCR, modified from ARM-PCR. TCRdb fed the multiplex PCR reads into MiXCR, producing one record per CDR3 protein. The profile shows approximately 100,000 distinct CDR3 sequences, more than 55% of them singletons. Sequencing was done on a sample of distant non-tumor lung tissue. The source of this sequence is a man aged 30 to 45 with non-small cell lung cancer. This chain joins TRBV11-3 and TRBJ2-1; no reliable D call. CDR3 DNA sequence: TGTGTCTGCAGCCTAGACGAATTGACTGAGCAGTTCTTC. This codes for CVCSLDELTEQFF.